The clone carrying this T cell receptor beta chain was found many times. Antigen: not known. This sample stems from a study of blood T cells in healthy people across ages. A sample-barcoded 5' primer and a J-beta primer mix were used in a second PCR of roughly 7 to 12 cycles. MiXCR, applied by TCRdb to the 5' RACE reads, yields one record per CDR3 protein. The sample has fewer than 650,000 distinct CDR3 sequences; approximately 26% are singletons. The study, taken as a whole, reports: TCR beta diversity was tightly associated with the proportion of naive T cells.

Germline V gene lookup returns CDR1 DFQATT and CDR2 SNEGSKA (reference sequence). The CDR3 is made up of 14 amino acids. V dropped 3 bases and J dropped 2 bases, with 13 bases sitting between them. In addition, the sample was reused for a study of T cells of mothers and their children.

The chain joins TRBV20-1 to TRBJ2-5; no clear D gene. Material for sequencing was blood. This TCR derives from a boy aged 2 to 10 in good health. The CDR3 loop is CSASDADGQETQYF. CDR3 in DNA: TGCAGTGCTAGTGACGCGGACGGACAAGAGACCCAGTACTTC.